The 32 T cell receptor beta chains below were found in one sample sequenced in a study of blood T cell repertoires in COVID-19. The assay was immunoSEQ multiplex PCR, and TCRdb's table has in-frame clones only and misses some. The repertoire has approximately 150,000 clones, 87% of them found once; the top ten carry 10% to 12%. The sample was PBMCs or T cells enriched from blood (not recorded which). The receptors come from a man in his 60s who had recovered from COVID-19.

This clone turned up a few times. The V and J genes are TRBV5-1 and TRBJ1-4; D is unclear. The V gene lost 5 bases and the J gene lost 5 bases, with 16 bases spanning the gap. Germline assignment: CDR1 SGHRS and CDR2 YFSETQ. This CDR3 has 15 residues. In DNA form, the CDR3 reads TGCGCCAGCAGTTCGGGGTGGCAGTCGAATGAAAAACTGTTTTTT. Protein product: CASSSGWQSNEKLFF.

V is TRBV19 and J is TRBJ2-7; D perhaps matches TRBD1 (5 bases). V lost 9 bases and J 3 bases, leaving 9 bases between the germline ends. Germline assignment: CDR1 LNHDA and CDR2 SQIVND (reference sequence). This CDR3 comprises 11 residues. In DNA, the CDR3 is TGTGCCAGCACGGACAACTACGAGCAGTACTTC. This sequence encodes CASTDNYEQYF.

The chain recombines TRBV14 with TRBJ2-2; maybe TRBD1 (6 bases). Germline V CDR1 and CDR2: SGHDN, FVKESK. V shed 3 bases and J shed 7 bases, with 12 bases lying between them. The CDR3 runs 14 residues. The CDR3 nucleotides read TGTGCCAGCAGCCACAGGGGCCCATACGGGGAGCTGTTTTTT. Translating it yields CASSHRGPYGELFF.

The chain is built from TRBV24-1 and TRBJ2-3; D unclear. CDR3 length: 16 residues. The V gene lost 3 bases and the J gene lost 4 bases, with 16 bases spanning the gap. Germline CDR1 is KGHDR and CDR2 is SFDVKD. As DNA, the CDR3 is TGTGCCACCAGTGATACAACCGCGGTTTTTGCAGATACGCAGTATTTT. Amino acids: CATSDTTAVFADTQYF.

This chain connects TRBV18 to TRBJ2-3; tentatively, D is TRBD2 (6 bases). The germline gives CDR1 KGHSH, CDR2 LQKENI. There are 17 residues in the CDR3. V lost 3 bases and J 6 bases, leaving 22 bases between the germline ends. The CDR3 DNA reads as TGTGCCAGCTCACCCCGACCGGGACTTCCCACCTCGGATACGCAGTATTTT. Encoded protein: CASSPRPGLPTSDTQYF.

The rearrangement joins TRBV6-1 to TRBJ1-2; D remains unclear. Germline CDR1 MNHNS, CDR2 SASEGT. The CDR3 is made up of 15 amino acids. Trimming removed 2 bases at V and 5 bases at J, with 15 bases between. The CDR3 bases are TGTGCCAGCAGTGAAAACCTTGTGGCCGGGTATGGCTACACCTTC. Translating it yields CASSENLVAGYGYTF.

J is TRBJ1-1 and V is TRBV2; 8 bases align to TRBD1. J was trimmed by 11 bases and V by 1 base; bases with no gene match: 9. CDR1 SNHLY and CDR2 FYNNEI come from the germline V gene. The CDR3 consists of 14 residues. CDR3 region: CASSEVTGGRLAFF. In nucleotides, the CDR3 is TGTGCCAGCAGTGAAGTCACAGGGGGAAGGTTGGCTTTCTTT.

The gene calls are TRBV7-6 and TRBJ2-7; D may be TRBD1 (6 bases). CDR1 is SGHVS, CDR2 FNYEAQ, per germline. The V end lost 1 base, the J end lost 0 bases, and 10 bases lay between the germline ends. The CDR3 runs to 15 residues. This CDR3 reads CASSLVDSHSYEQYF. The CDR3 DNA sequence: TGTGCCAGCAGCTTAGTGGACAGCCACTCCTACGAGCAGTACTTC.

The chain has TRBV7-8 and TRBJ2-5, with 11 bases matching TRBD2. The CDR3 consists of 17 residues. Losses at the gene ends were 5 bases for V and 1 base for J; bases not matched to a gene: 9. CDR1 and CDR2 (germline): SGHVS, FQNEAQ. The CDR3 sequence: CASSTGLAELSQETQYF. DNA for the CDR3: TGTGCCAGCAGCACGGGACTAGCGGAATTGTCCCAAGAGACCCAGTACTTC.

The chain couples TRBV7-8 to TRBJ1-1; D call uncertain. This CDR3 region has 14 residues. CDR1 and CDR2 from the germline V gene are SGHVS and FQNEAQ. V dropped 5 bases and J dropped 3 bases, with 13 bases sitting between them. The CDR3 nucleotides are TGTGCCAGCAGCCGCAGATTAGAGGACACTGAAGCTTTCTTT. Translated: CASSRRLEDTEAFF.

The V gene is TRBV5-4, the J gene TRBJ1-2; possible D gene TRBD1, 5 bases. V lost 0 bases, J lost 7 bases, and 16 bases lay in between. Germline V gives CDR1 SGHNT, CDR2 YYREEE (reference sequence). This CDR3 is built from 15 residues. The CDR3 sequence is CASSLGLDSSSGYTF. CDR3 nucleotides: TGTGCCAGCAGCTTGGGTCTTGACAGCTCTTCTGGCTACACCTTC.

The CDR3 is CASSMGLGRYEQYF. The CDR3 region has the DNA TGTGCCAGTAGTATGGGGTTGGGGCGCTACGAGCAGTACTTC. The chain recombines TRBV19 with TRBJ2-7, with D possibly matching TRBD1 (5 bases). This CDR3 has 14 amino acids. V was clipped by 3 bases and J by 3 bases, with 12 bases between them. CDR1 is LNHDA, CDR2 SQIVND, per germline (reference sequence).

V is TRBV4-1 and J is TRBJ2-7; the match to TRBD1 covers 10 bases. The CDR3 contains 13 residues. CDR1 and CDR2 (germline): MGHRA, YSYEKL. The J segment lost 2 bases and the V segment lost 5 bases, leaving 0 bases of the junction unmatched. CDR3 DNA: TGCGCCAGCAGCGGGACAGGGGCCTACGAGCAGTACTTC. Protein product: CASSGTGAYEQYF.

V and J are TRBV7-9 and TRBJ1-6, with no clear D. The CDR3 consists of 12 residues. In germline, CDR1 is SEHNR, CDR2 FQNEAQ (reference sequence). V lost 3 bases, J lost 11 bases, and 8 bases lay in between. This CDR3 is CASSFPSAPLHF. CDR3 sequence (DNA): TGTGCCAGCAGCTTCCCCAGCGCACCCCTCCACTTT. Combining the CDR3 with reference TRBV7-9 and TRBJ1-6 gives the whole variable domain DTGVSQNPRHKITKRGQNVTFRCDPISEHNRLYWYRQTLGQGPEFLTYFQNEAQLEKSRLLSDRFSAERPKGSFSTLEIQRTEQGDSAMYLCASSFPSAPLHFGNGTRLTVT.

This clone is a singleton in its sample. The chain recombines TRBV29-1 with TRBJ2-1, with 13 positions matching TRBD2. CDR1 SQVTM and CDR2 ANQGSEA come from the germline V gene. Losses at the gene ends were 3 bases for V and 6 bases for J; bases not matched to a gene: 2. The CDR3 runs 14 residues. The CDR3 loop reads CSVEGTSGANEQFF. The CDR3 coding sequence is TGCAGCGTTGAGGGGACTAGCGGGGCCAATGAGCAGTTCTTC.

The chain recombines TRBV7-9 with TRBJ1-1; weak D call: TRBD1 (5 bases). In germline, CDR1 is SEHNR, CDR2 FQNEAQ (reference sequence). V lost 2 bases and J lost 1, with 8 bases in between. The CDR3 loop spans 14 amino acids. The CDR3 sequence: CASSLYQGNTEAFF. The CDR3 DNA sequence: TGTGCCAGCAGCTTATACCAGGGGAACACTGAAGCTTTCTTT.

In nucleotides, the CDR3 is TGCGCCAGCAGCCATAAGTTGACAGGGGACGCTGAAAAACTGTTTTTT. As protein: CASSHKLTGDAEKLFF. This chain connects TRBV5-1 to TRBJ1-4, with 8 bases fitting TRBD1. V trimming: 4 bases; J trimming: 7 bases; junction bases outside the gene matches: 12. The CDR3 sequence is 16 residues long. Per germline, CDR1 SGHRS and CDR2 YFSETQ.

The rearrangement links TRBV11-2 to TRBJ1-1; D uncertain. Germline V gene sequence: CDR1 SGHAT, CDR2 FQNNGV. This CDR3 contains 13 residues. Trimming removed 1 base at V and 2 bases at J, with 5 bases between. The CDR3 DNA sequence: TGTGCCAGCAGCTTAGCAGGTAACACTGAAGCTTTCTTT. It translates to CASSLAGNTEAFF. The full variable domain, rest sourced from reference TRBV11-2 and TRBJ1-1, is EAGVAQSPRYKIIEKRQSVAFWCNPISGHATLYWYQQILGQGPKLLIQFQNNGVVDDSQLPKDRFSAERLKGVDSTLKIQPAKLEDSAVYLCASSLAGNTEAFFGQGTRLTVV.

This rearrangement joins TRBV28 to TRBJ2-3, with unresolved D. This CDR3 comprises 12 residues. Germline CDR1 MDHEN, CDR2 SYDVKM. The germline V and J ends were trimmed by 4 bases and 6 bases, with 8 bases remaining between them. The CDR3 protein is CASSSRSDTQYF. The CDR3 DNA reads TGTGCCAGCAGTTCCCGGTCGGATACGCAGTATTTT.

The gene calls are TRBV3-1 (or the pseudogene TRBV3-2) and TRBJ2-7, with a possible D match to TRBD2 (6 bases). Germline V gene sequence: CDR1 LGHDT, CDR2 YNNKEL (reference sequence). The CDR3 is made up of 14 amino acids. The ends were cut back, 1 base at V and 2 bases at J, with 9 bases in the middle. CDR3 sequence: CASSQAPGAYEQYF. The CDR3 coding sequence is TGTGCCAGCAGCCAAGCTCCGGGGGCCTACGAGCAGTACTTC.

The chain couples TRBV19 to TRBJ2-7; 12 bases line up with TRBD2. This CDR3 is 17 amino acids long. J lost 2 bases, V lost 3 bases, and 8 bases had no gene match. Germline V gives CDR1 LNHDA, CDR2 SQIVND (reference sequence). DNA for the CDR3: TGTGCCAGTAGTATCCGAACACTAGCGGGAGGTGCCTACGAGCAGTACTTC. This sequence encodes CASSIRTLAGGAYEQYF.

The table lists this clone with a count of one. V usage is TRBV4-2 and J usage is TRBJ2-5; D is perhaps TRBD1 (5 bases). V lost 1 base to trimming and J lost 4 bases, with 13 bases between them. CDR3 size: 15 residues. Looked up from germline, CDR1 is LGHNA and CDR2 is YNFKEQ. Here the CDR3 reads CASSQGGREVETQYF. CDR3 coding DNA: TGTGCCAGCAGCCAAGGTGGCAGGGAAGTAGAGACCCAGTACTTC.

V usage is TRBV7-3 and J usage is TRBJ2-5, with TRBD2 as a possible D gene (6 bases). Germline V gene lookup returns CDR1 SGHTA and CDR2 FQGTGA. The V gene lost 5 bases and the J gene lost 4 bases, with 14 bases spanning the gap. This CDR3 is built from 14 residues. This chain's CDR3 is CASSQPGTPETQYF. Here the CDR3 DNA reads TGTGCCAGCAGCCAACCCGGGACTCCAGAGACCCAGTACTTC.

Comment on this clone: The junction differs from germline at one of its ends, possibly a read error. The CDR3 DNA follows: TGTGCCAGCACTGAACGGGGACTCGCCGGGGAGCTGTTTTTT. Protein sequence: CASTERGLAGELFF. The gene calls are TRBV2 and TRBJ2-2, with a possible D match to TRBD2 (6 bases). CDR1 and CDR2 from the germline V gene are SNHLY and FYNNEI. The CDR3 sequence is 14 residues long.

V and J are TRBV9 and TRBJ2-7, with a tentative D call TRBD1 (5 bases). V was trimmed by 7 bases and J by 6 bases, leaving 11 bases between them. CDR1 and CDR2 from the germline V gene are SGDLS and YYNGEE. This CDR3 contains 11 residues. The CDR3 here is CASGRRAEQYF. CDR3 nucleotide sequence: TGTGCCAGCGGCCGCAGGGCCGAGCAGTACTTC.

As regards this clone: In the same sample, other DNA sequences code for this CDR3. The chain employs TRBV5-1 and TRBJ1-4; 7 bases fit TRBD1. Germline V CDR1 and CDR2: SGHRS, YFSETQ. After removal of 3 bases from V and 4 bases from J, the junction contained 3 bases not matched to a gene. The CDR3 covers 14 residues. The CDR3 loop reads CASSSGDSNEKLFF. In DNA form, the CDR3 reads TGCGCCAGCAGCTCTGGGGACAGTAATGAAAAACTGTTTTTT.

The table lists this clone with a count of one. The chain uses TRBV27 and TRBJ2-5; D possibly corresponds to TRBD2 (6 bases). Germline V gene sequence: CDR1 MNHEY, CDR2 SMNVEV (reference sequence). This CDR3 is 16 amino acids long. Between the trimmed V and J ends, which lost 2 bases and 2 bases, there was a span of 15 bases. The CDR3 protein is CASSLVPTRAQETQYF. For the CDR3, the DNA is TGTGCCAGCAGTTTAGTCCCGACTAGGGCTCAAGAGACCCAGTACTTC.

This clone was observed a handful of times. This CDR3 is CASREPGPGQHGYTF. Written as DNA, the CDR3 is TGTGCCAGTAGGGAACCCGGGCCGGGACAGCATGGCTACACCTTC. J is TRBJ1-2 and V is TRBV19; TRBD1 matches at 7 bases. From germline, CDR1 is LNHDA and CDR2 SQIVND (reference sequence). Trimming at V came to 6 bases and at J to 6 bases, leaving 13 bases not matched to a gene. The CDR3 runs 15 residues. Based on the CDR3 plus reference TRBV19 and TRBJ1-2, the full variable domain is DGGITQSPKYLFRKEGQNVTLSCEQNLNHDAMYWYRQDPGQGLRLIYYSQIVNDFQKGDIAEGYSVSREKKESFPLTVTSAQKNPTAFYLCASREPGPGQHGYTFGSGTRLTVV.

V gene TRBV2 combines with J gene TRBJ2-3; possibly TRBD1 for D (5 bases). Trimming pared 7 bases from V and 2 bases from J, leaving 13 bases between. This CDR3 has 14 residues. Germline V gives CDR1 SNHLY, CDR2 FYNNEI. The CDR3 sequence: CASTHRFITDTQYF. In nucleotides, the CDR3 is TGTGCCAGCACTCACAGGTTTATCACAGATACGCAGTATTTT.

The chain employs TRBV7-2 and TRBJ2-1; no firm D call. CDR1 and CDR2 from the germline V gene are SGHTA and FQGNSA. CDR3 length: 15 residues. Trimming removed 1 base at V and 5 bases at J, with 12 bases between. The CDR3 DNA reads as TGTGCCAGCAGCTTAGTTGCCACAAACGACAATGAGCAGTTCTTC. Amino acid sequence: CASSLVATNDNEQFF.

The chain joins TRBV7-9 to TRBJ1-1; D remains ambiguous. This CDR3 is 13 amino acids long. Looked up from germline, CDR1 is SEHNR and CDR2 is FQNEAQ (reference sequence). V lost 1 base and J lost 2, with 5 bases in between. The CDR3: CASSLGSNTEAFF. The CDR3 bases are TGTGCCAGCAGCTTAGGAAGCAACACTGAAGCTTTCTTT.

The gene calls are TRBV5-1 and TRBJ2-7; TRBD1 agrees at 8 bases. CDR3 length equals 14 residues. Trimming took 4 bases from V and 6 from J; bases not matched to a gene: 9. Looked up from germline, CDR1 is SGHRS and CDR2 is YFSETQ. CDR3 DNA: TGCGCCAGCAGCATGGACAGGGTCTCATCCGAGCAGTACTTC. Translation: CASSMDRVSSEQYF.